The 25 T cell receptor beta chains presented below share a single source sample, sequenced in a study of cytomegalovirus exposure and HLA in healthy donors. Produced via immunoSEQ multiplex PCR; TCRdb's table is partial and in-frame only. The sample holds 35,000 to 40,000 clones; approximately 92% are singletons and the top ten take about 3%. What was sequenced was PBMCs. These receptor sequences come from a man aged 18 to 29 in good health and CMV-seronegative.

J is TRBJ2-5 and V is TRBV27; 7 bases map to TRBD2. With 5 bases clipped from V and 2 bases from J, the junction kept 8 bases outside the gene matches. Germline-derived CDR1 and CDR2 are MNHEY and SMNVEV (reference sequence). CDR3 length: 15 amino acids. In DNA, the CDR3 is TGTGCCAGCAGTCGCCGAAAGCGGGGTCAAGAGACCCAGTACTTC. This sequence encodes CASSRRKRGQETQYF.

The V gene is TRBV4-2, the J gene TRBJ2-3; perhaps TRBD2 as D (7 bases). The CDR3 length is 14 residues. The germline V gene encodes CDR1 LGHNA and CDR2 YNFKEQ. Trimming took off 7 bases at V and 0 bases at J, with 11 bases between the two ends. The CDR3 DNA reads as TGTGCCAGCACCGGGGGGCAGAGCACAGATACGCAGTATTTT. Amino acid sequence: CASTGGQSTDTQYF.

The genes are TRBV7-3 and TRBJ2-5; 9 bases agree with TRBD1. Looked up from germline, CDR1 is SGHTA and CDR2 is FQGTGA. The V and J ends lost 5 bases and 4 bases, in that order; junction bases with no gene match: 14. This CDR3 region has 17 residues. The CDR3 nucleotides are TGTGCCAGCAGCCCCGGGACAGGGTCGGGGCTTCGAGAGACCCAGTACTTC. Protein sequence: CASSPGTGSGLRETQYF. The full variable domain, its missing parts supplied by reference TRBV7-3 and TRBJ2-5, is GAGVSQTPSNKVTEKGKYVELRCDPISGHTALYWYRQSLGQGPEFLIYFQGTGAADDSGLPNDRFFAVRPEGSVSTLKIQRTERGDSAVYLCASSPGTGSGLRETQYFGPGTRLLVL.

J is TRBJ2-7 and V is TRBV19, with D unclear. Germline lookup yields CDR1 LNHDA and CDR2 SQIVND (reference sequence). V dropped 3 bases and J dropped 3 bases, with 9 bases sitting between them. The CDR3 is made up of 13 amino acids. The DNA of the CDR3 is TGTGCCAGTAGTATTCAGGTAAACTACGAGCAGTACTTC. It translates to CASSIQVNYEQYF.

This clone occurred once. V usage is TRBV6-6 and J usage is TRBJ1-2; possible D gene TRBD1, 5 bases. The V gene lost 0 bases and the J gene lost 4 bases, with 15 bases spanning the gap. Germline CDR1 MNHNY, CDR2 SVGAGI (reference sequence). The CDR3 has 16 amino acids. The DNA for the CDR3 is TGTGCCAGCAGTTACTCCCAATCGACAGTAGGCTATGGCTACACCTTC. Translating it yields CASSYSQSTVGYGYTF.

This chain uses TRBV5-1 with TRBJ2-7; 8 nucleotides line up with TRBD1. The length of the CDR3 is 13 residues. V lost 3 bases, J lost 4 bases, and 3 bases stayed unmatched. The germline V gene has CDR1 SGHRS and CDR2 YFSETQ. CDR3 sequence reads: CASSSRQGYEQYF. The CDR3, as DNA: TGCGCCAGCAGCTCAAGACAGGGGTACGAGCAGTACTTC.

CDR3 sequence reads: CASSYQQATGETQYF. In nucleotides, the CDR3 is TGTGCCAGCAGCTACCAACAAGCGACGGGGGAGACCCAGTACTTC. The chain uses TRBV13 and TRBJ2-5, with D possibly TRBD2 on 5 matching bases. The ends were cut back, 4 bases at V and 5 bases at J, with 17 bases in the middle. CDR3 length: 15 amino acids. Looked up from germline, CDR1 is PRHDT and CDR2 is FYEKMQ (reference sequence).

The chain recombines TRBV27 with TRBJ1-4; the match to TRBD1 covers 7 bases. V lost 3 bases, J lost 7 bases, and 5 bases stayed unmatched. The CDR3 is 14 residues long. Germline-derived CDR1 and CDR2 are MNHEY and SMNVEV (reference sequence). CDR3 sequence reads: CASSFTGESEKLFF. For the CDR3, the DNA is TGTGCCAGCAGTTTCACAGGGGAGTCTGAAAAACTGTTTTTT.

The chain is built from TRBV6-5 and TRBJ1-5, with 10 nucleotides matching TRBD1. J was trimmed by 2 bases and V by 4 bases; bases with no gene match: 2. There are 15 residues in the CDR3. Germline loops: CDR1 MNHEY, CDR2 SVGAGI. Written as DNA, the CDR3 is TGTGCCAGCAGTTTCGGGACAGGGGGCAATCAGCCCCAGCATTTT. Its translation: CASSFGTGGNQPQHF.

The chain has TRBV6-1 and TRBJ1-1; the match to TRBD1 covers 10 bases. The germline gives CDR1 MNHNS, CDR2 SASEGT. Trimming at V came to 6 bases and at J to 5 bases, leaving 6 bases not matched to a gene. The CDR3 sequence is 14 residues long. CDR3 coding DNA: TGTGCCAGCAGAGGGGGGACAGGGGTTACTGAAGCTTTCTTT. This codes for CASRGGTGVTEAFF.

The chain uses TRBV2 and TRBJ2-7; 9 bases map to TRBD1. Germline CDR1 SNHLY, CDR2 FYNNEI. This CDR3 comprises 14 residues. V lost 3 bases to trimming and J lost 5 bases; unmatched junction nucleotides: 5. The CDR3 is CASSELGQGDEQYF. The DNA of the CDR3 is TGTGCCAGCAGTGAGTTGGGACAGGGAGACGAGCAGTACTTC.

The chain is built from TRBV10-3 and TRBJ1-1, with 7 nucleotides matching TRBD1. The V gene end was trimmed by 6 bases and the J gene end by 4 bases; junction bases not matched to a gene: 17. Germline CDR1 is ENHRY and CDR2 is SYGVKD. The CDR3 consists of 17 residues. The CDR3 reads CAISRESSAGGFTEAFF. DNA of the CDR3: TGTGCCATCAGCCGAGAGTCATCGGCAGGGGGGTTCACTGAAGCTTTCTTT.

J is TRBJ2-5 and V is TRBV10-3; TRBD1 matches 10 bases. V lost 6 bases and J lost 5; bases outside the gene matches: 3. This CDR3 comprises 13 residues. CDR1 and CDR2 (germline): ENHRY, SYGVKD. The CDR3 DNA follows: TGTGCCATCAGAGGGACAGGGGACGAGACCCAGTACTTC. Protein sequence: CAIRGTGDETQYF.

The V call is TRBV6-5, the J call TRBJ2-3; D is undetermined. This CDR3 has 14 amino acids. Germline CDR1 is MNHEY and CDR2 is SVGAGI. V was cut by 4 bases and J by 11 bases, with 19 bases left in between. The CDR3 spells CASSSIGGPSVQYF. The DNA of the CDR3 is TGTGCCAGCAGTTCGATCGGCGGCCCGTCGGTGCAGTATTTT.

The chain is built from TRBV6-1 and TRBJ2-2, with 10 bases identical to TRBD1. The trim removed 2 bases at V and 4 bases at J, leaving 10 bases unmatched. This CDR3 is built from 18 residues. From germline, CDR1 is MNHNS and CDR2 SASEGT. The CDR3 region has the DNA TGTGCCAGCAGTGAAAGACCTACCGGGACAGGGGTCACCGGGGAGCTGTTTTTT. Protein sequence: CASSERPTGTGVTGELFF.

The gene calls are TRBV5-8 and TRBJ1-3; D gene unclear. V lost 0 bases and J 0 bases, leaving 10 bases between the germline ends. Germline values: CDR1 SGHTS, CDR2 YDEGEE. The CDR3 consists of 16 residues. The CDR3 region is CASSLAVHYSGNTIYF. Here the CDR3 DNA reads TGTGCCAGCAGCTTGGCGGTGCATTACTCTGGAAACACCATATATTTT.

The rearrangement uses TRBV5-1 and TRBJ2-7; 9 bases are a match to TRBD1. Trimming cost V 2 bases and J 2 bases; bases outside gene matches: 2. Germline lookup yields CDR1 SGHRS and CDR2 YFSETQ. This CDR3 contains 14 residues. CDR3 nucleotide sequence: TGCGCCAGCAGCTTTCGACAGGGGGCCTACGAGCAGTACTTC. Its translation is CASSFRQGAYEQYF.

This clone has only one observation. The rearrangement joins TRBV11-2 to TRBJ2-2, with D uncertain. There are 13 residues in the CDR3. Germline-derived CDR1 and CDR2 are SGHAT and FQNNGV. V was pared by 5 bases and J by 6 bases, with 10 bases between. The CDR3 region has the DNA TGTGCCAGCAGCGCACAGACGGCCGGGGAGCTGTTTTTT. Protein: CASSAQTAGELFF.

Only one count was recorded for this clone. The chain couples TRBV5-1 to TRBJ2-5; 15 bases are a match to TRBD2. This CDR3 is built from 18 residues. The trim removed 6 bases at V and 2 bases at J, leaving 11 bases unmatched. CDR1 and CDR2 from the germline V gene are SGHRS and YFSETQ. The CDR3 protein is CASTLGLAGGPEQETQYF. CDR3 bases: TGCGCCAGCACTTTAGGACTAGCGGGGGGGCCGGAGCAAGAGACCCAGTACTTC.

This clone is medium-sized (0.01 to 0.1%) by share. The chain joins TRBV6-1 to TRBJ2-6; no firm D call. Germline V lookup: CDR1 MNHNS, CDR2 SASEGT. V lost 1 base to trimming and J lost 0 bases, with 4 bases between them. This CDR3 comprises 15 residues. CDR3 residues: CASSEDSSGANVLTF. The DNA for the CDR3 is TGTGCCAGCAGTGAAGACAGCTCTGGGGCCAACGTCCTGACTTTC.

This clone has only one observation. V usage is TRBV4-2 and J usage is TRBJ2-1; possible D gene TRBD1, 5 bases. Germline CDR1 is LGHNA and CDR2 is YNFKEQ. V shed 0 bases and J shed 9 bases, with 9 bases lying between them. This CDR3 is built from 13 residues. The CDR3 here is CASSQDIRGEQFF. The CDR3 nucleotides are TGTGCCAGCAGCCAAGATATAAGGGGTGAGCAGTTCTTC.

The chain links TRBV6-5 to TRBJ1-3; D is undetermined. Germline CDR1 and CDR2: MNHEY and SVGAGI. The CDR3 contains 14 residues. Trimming pared 5 bases from V and 2 bases from J, leaving 10 bases between. In nucleotides, the CDR3 is TGTGCCAGCAGTGCGGGGAGCGCTGGAAACACCATATATTTT. Its protein is CASSAGSAGNTIYF.

The V gene is TRBV6-1, the J gene TRBJ2-3; TRBD2 agrees at 8 bases. Trimming at V came to 2 bases and at J to 4 bases, leaving 14 bases not matched to a gene. Germline-derived CDR1 and CDR2 are MNHNS and SASEGT. The CDR3 runs to 18 residues. This CDR3 reads CASSELGRGTRRSDTQYF. CDR3 DNA: TGTGCCAGCAGTGAATTGGGGCGGGGGACTAGAAGGTCAGATACGCAGTATTTT.

The chain combines TRBV19 with TRBJ2-7; the D gene is possibly TRBD2 (6 bases). The V end lost 3 bases, the J end lost 0 bases, and 12 bases lay between the germline ends. The germline V gene has CDR1 LNHDA and CDR2 SQIVND (reference sequence). The CDR3 has 15 residues. CDR3 region: CASSILAGGSYEQYF. DNA of the CDR3: TGTGCCAGTAGTATCTTGGCCGGGGGCTCCTACGAGCAGTACTTC.

The V call is TRBV13, the J call TRBJ2-7, with TRBD2 as a possible D gene (5 bases). The germline V gene has CDR1 PRHDT and CDR2 FYEKMQ (reference sequence). The CDR3 is made up of 15 amino acids. V was clipped by 7 bases and J by 6 bases, with 22 bases between them. Here the CDR3 DNA reads TGTGCCAGCACCTCTCGGTCGCTAGCTCCCTCCGAGCAGTACTTC. This gives the protein CASTSRSLAPSEQYF.